Shown below are 25 T cell receptor beta chains from a single sample sequenced in a study of T cells after yellow fever vaccination. TCRdb called the 5' RACE reads again in MiXCR, with one record for every CDR3 protein. The repertoire holds a few hundred thousand distinct CDR3 sequences, with approximately 3.9% as singletons. Sample: PBMCs, taken on the day of the yellow fever booster vaccination. The origin of the receptors is a man aged 18 to 29 who received the YFV17D yellow fever vaccine.

The sample holds many counts of this clonotype. The J gene is TRBJ2-5, the V gene TRBV7-7; D unresolved. V was cut by 5 bases and J by 1 base, with 14 bases left in between. The CDR3 is 15 amino acids. Germline CDR1 reads SSHAT; CDR2 reads FNYEAQ (reference sequence). CDR3: CASSPRPSTQETQYF. The CDR3, as DNA: TGTGCCAGCAGCCCCCGACCTTCTACCCAAGAGACCCAGTACTTC.

This clonotype was seen only a few times. J is TRBJ2-6 and V is TRBV2; no reliable D call. CDR3 size: 14 residues. The V end was cut by 6 bases, the J end by 0 bases, with 6 bases between. The V gene's germline CDR1 is SNHLY and CDR2 FYNNEI. The CDR3 sequence: CASRQVSGANVLTF. CDR3 DNA sequence: TGTGCCAGCAGGCAGGTCTCTGGGGCCAACGTCCTGACTTTC.

The chain links TRBV20-1 to TRBJ1-5, with 8 bases identical to TRBD1. J lost 4 bases, V lost 3 bases, and 8 bases had no gene match. The CDR3 length is 15 residues. CDR1 and CDR2 from the germline V gene are DFQATT and SNEGSKA (reference sequence). Written as DNA, the CDR3 is TGCAGTGCTAGTAGACAGGGGAGTGCGAATCAGCCCCAGCATTTT. As protein: CSASRQGSANQPQHF.

In this sample, this clonotype turned up many times. The rearrangement joins TRBV4-3 to TRBJ2-5; D perhaps matches TRBD2 (6 bases). The germline CDR1 and CDR2 sequences are LGHNA and YSLEER. V was clipped by 1 base and J by 5 bases, with 11 bases between them. This CDR3 comprises 14 residues. The CDR3 is CASSQGAGSETQYF. CDR3 in DNA: TGCGCCAGCAGCCAAGGGGCGGGATCGGAGACCCAGTACTTC.

At least ten counts were recorded for this clonotype. The chain has TRBV14 and TRBJ2-7, with 10 nucleotides matching TRBD1. V was pared by 7 bases and J by 5 bases, with 8 bases of the junction left unmatched. This CDR3 contains 14 residues. CDR1 SGHDN and CDR2 FVKESK come from the germline V gene. The chain's CDR3 is CASNRDRGSHEQYF. The CDR3 DNA follows: TGTGCCAGCAACCGGGACAGGGGTTCCCACGAGCAGTACTTC.

The sample holds many counts of this clonotype. The chain carries TRBV11-2 and TRBJ2-1, with D perhaps matching TRBD2 (5 bases). CDR3 length: 12 amino acids. The V end was cut by 6 bases, the J end by 8 bases, with 11 bases between. Germline V gene data show CDR1 as SGHAT and CDR2 as FQNNGV. The CDR3 protein is CASRPMRDEQFF. The CDR3 coding sequence is TGTGCCAGCAGGCCGATGAGGGATGAGCAGTTCTTC.

CDR3 DNA: TGCGCCAGCAGCTCCGGTGGGGGGTCGGATACGCAGTATTTT. Translating it yields CASSSGGGSDTQYF. The chain has TRBV5-1 and TRBJ2-3; TRBD2 is a possible D gene (6 bases). Germline loops: CDR1 SGHRS, CDR2 YFSETQ. The germline V and J ends were trimmed by 3 bases and 6 bases, with 14 bases remaining between them. CDR3 length: 14 residues.

This clonotype showed up many times. This chain uses TRBV6-1 with TRBJ2-3, with D perhaps matching TRBD1 (6 bases). Germline CDR1 reads MNHNS; CDR2 reads SASEGT. Trimming took off 4 bases at V and 6 bases at J, with 17 bases between the two ends. The CDR3 has 15 residues. The CDR3 here is CASSARDTASDTQYF. The DNA of the CDR3 is TGTGCCAGCAGTGCTCGGGACACGGCTTCGGATACGCAGTATTTT.

V usage is TRBV20-1 and J usage is TRBJ2-3; possibly TRBD2 for D (6 bases). The CDR3 consists of 13 residues. V gave up 0 bases and J gave up 7 bases, with 11 bases separating them. The germline CDR1 and CDR2 sequences are DFQATT and SNEGSKA (reference sequence). This CDR3 reads CSAREVGGNTQYF. DNA of the CDR3: TGCAGTGCTAGAGAAGTAGGAGGGAATACGCAGTATTTT.

This clonotype showed up many times. The J gene is TRBJ2-5, the V gene TRBV5-1; TRBD1 agrees at 7 bases. CDR3 length equals 15 residues. J was trimmed by 4 bases and V by 0 bases; bases with no gene match: 6. CDR1 is SGHRS, CDR2 YFSETQ, per germline. CDR3 protein: CASSLAGGTGETQYF. CDR3 sequence (DNA): TGCGCCAGCAGCTTGGCAGGGGGTACTGGAGAGACCCAGTACTTC.

There are many counts of this clonotype. The J gene is TRBJ1-2, the V gene TRBV6-1; no clear D. CDR1 and CDR2 from the germline V gene are MNHNS and SASEGT. The CDR3 loop spans 14 amino acids. Trimming took 7 bases from V and 4 from J, leaving 16 bases between them. The CDR3 DNA is TGTGCCAGCAAGGACTCCATCCATATCTATGGCTACACCTTC. It specifies CASKDSIHIYGYTF.

This clonotype has at least ten counts. This chain joins TRBV6-6 and TRBJ1-3, with 8 bases aligning to TRBD1. The junction had 6 bases not matched to a gene; V was cut back by 5 bases and J by 9 bases. This CDR3 is built from 13 residues. CDR1 is MNHNY and CDR2 is SVGAGI in the germline V gene (reference sequence). The CDR3 reads CASSKGQGLTIYF. The CDR3 coding sequence is TGTGCCAGCAGTAAAGGACAGGGACTCACCATATATTTT.

This clonotype was counted at least ten times. The rearrangement uses TRBV20-1 and TRBJ2-5, with unresolved D. V dropped 3 bases and J dropped 0 bases, with 2 bases sitting between them. Germline values: CDR1 DFQATT, CDR2 SNEGSKA (reference sequence). The CDR3 totals 11 residues. The CDR3 spells CSARHQETQYF. The CDR3 coding sequence is TGCAGTGCTAGGCACCAAGAGACCCAGTACTTC.

Ten or more counts support this clonotype. The V call is TRBV5-1, the J call TRBJ2-5, with TRBD2 matching over 14 bases. V lost 0 bases, J lost 2 bases, and 9 bases stayed unmatched. CDR1 is SGHRS, CDR2 YFSETQ, per germline. This CDR3 contains 19 residues. CDR3 coding DNA: TGCGCCAGCAGCTTGGGGCTGACTAGCGGGGGGGTCCTTCAAGAGACCCAGTACTTC. Encoded protein: CASSLGLTSGGVLQETQYF.

This clonotype was found many times. The gene calls are TRBV5-4 and TRBJ2-1; no clear D gene. This CDR3 is built from 13 residues. The V end lost 2 bases, the J end lost 5 bases, and 8 bases lay between the germline ends. The germline V gene encodes CDR1 SGHNT and CDR2 YYREEE (reference sequence). The CDR3 DNA is TGTGCCAGCAGCTTACCTAGTGACAATGAGCAGTTCTTC. Its translation is CASSLPSDNEQFF.

The table lists this clonotype with many counts. The chain is built from TRBV7-2 and TRBJ2-7; perhaps TRBD1 as D (6 bases). V shed 0 bases and J shed 3 bases, with 9 bases lying between them. CDR1 is SGHTA, CDR2 FQGNSA, per germline. The CDR3 has 14 amino acids. Here the CDR3 reads CASSLAGDNYEQYF. The CDR3 region has the DNA TGTGCCAGCAGCTTAGCGGGGGACAACTACGAGCAGTACTTC.

In this sample, this clonotype turned up many times. This rearrangement joins TRBV5-1 to TRBJ1-4; weak D call: TRBD1 (6 bases). CDR1 and CDR2 from the germline V gene are SGHRS and YFSETQ. V shed 3 bases and J shed 0 bases, with 9 bases lying between them. This CDR3 spans 15 amino acids. The CDR3 DNA reads TGCGCCAGCAGCTCGTCAGGGGCAACTAATGAAAAACTGTTTTTT. Its protein is CASSSSGATNEKLFF. Complete variable domain (other parts from reference TRBV5-1 and TRBJ1-4): KAGVTQTPRYLIKTRGQQVTLSCSPISGHRSVSWYQQTPGQGLQFLFEYFSETQRNKGNFPGRFSGRQFSNSRSEMNVSTLELGDSALYLCASSSSGATNEKLFFGSGTQLSVL.

This clonotype was counted many times. This chain uses TRBV12-3 or TRBV12-4 with TRBJ1-6; D remains unclear. V dropped 5 bases and J dropped 9 bases, with 8 bases sitting between them. The CDR3 has 12 residues. CDR3 sequence: CASSHSISPLHF. The CDR3, as DNA: TGTGCCAGCAGTCACTCGATTTCACCCCTCCACTTT.

This clonotype was seen a few times. The chain carries TRBV2 and TRBJ1-5; the D is unclear. Trimming took off 4 bases at V and 5 bases at J, with 15 bases between the two ends. CDR1 and CDR2 (germline): SNHLY, FYNNEI. This CDR3 has 15 amino acids. CDR3 amino acids: CASSGWVGQDQPQHF. DNA of the CDR3: TGTGCCAGCAGTGGTTGGGTAGGGCAGGATCAGCCCCAGCATTTT. The full variable domain, completed using reference TRBV2 and TRBJ1-5, is EPEVTQTPSHQVTQMGQEVILRCVPISNHLYFYWYRQILGQKVEFLVSFYNNEISEKSEIFDDQFSVERPDGSNFTLKIRSTKLEDSAMYFCASSGWVGQDQPQHFGDGTRLSIL.

This clonotype showed up just a few times. The rearrangement links TRBV14 to TRBJ1-1; D is unresolved. CDR3 length equals 14 residues. The germline CDR1 and CDR2 sequences are SGHDN and FVKESK. V was cut by 2 bases and J by 3 bases, with 10 bases left in between. CDR3 protein: CASSQWHGDTEAFF. The CDR3, as DNA: TGTGCCAGCAGCCAATGGCATGGGGACACTGAAGCTTTCTTT. The variable domain in full, completed from reference TRBV14 and TRBJ1-1, reads EAGVTQFPSHSVIEKGQTVTLRCDPISGHDNLYWYRRVMGKEIKFLLHFVKESKQDESGMPNNRFLAERTGGTYSTLKVQPAELEDSGVYFCASSQWHGDTEAFFGQGTRLTVV.

The chain combines TRBV20-1 with TRBJ1-1, with TRBD1 as a possible D gene (6 bases). The V end was cut by 1 base, the J end by 3 bases, with 15 bases between. Looked up from germline, CDR1 is DFQATT and CDR2 is SNEGSKA (reference sequence). The CDR3 runs to 15 residues. As DNA, the CDR3 is TGCAGTGCTAGAGTAGGACAGATACTTTACACTGAAGCTTTCTTT. It translates to CSARVGQILYTEAFF.

This clonotype was recorded many times. The chain has TRBV6-1 and TRBJ1-1; D perhaps matches TRBD1 (6 bases). This CDR3 has 14 amino acids. The V end lost 3 bases, the J end lost 1 base, and 9 bases lay between the germline ends. CDR1 is MNHNS, CDR2 SASEGT, per germline. CDR3 nucleotide sequence: TGTGCCAGCAGTGAGCGGGGGCGGAACACTGAAGCTTTCTTT. It specifies CASSERGRNTEAFF.

On this clonotype: Possible read error: a much larger clone is one base away. This chain uses TRBV12-5 with TRBJ1-1, with 9 positions matching TRBD1. Germline V lookup: CDR1 LGHNT, CDR2 FRNRAP. The CDR3 runs to 14 residues. The CDR3 sequence: CDSGFGTGITEAFF. CDR3 in DNA: TGTGATAGTGGTTTTGGGACAGGGATCACTGAAGCTTTCTTT.

This clonotype was recorded at least ten times. The genes are TRBV7-8 and TRBJ1-5, with TRBD1 identical over 12 bases. CDR3 length equals 17 residues. Per the germline V gene, CDR1 is SGHVS and CDR2 is FQNEAQ. V lost 5 bases to trimming and J lost 2 bases; unmatched junction nucleotides: 7. CDR3 nucleotide sequence: TGTGCCAGCAGCGCGGGACAGGGGGCAGTTGGCAATCAGCCCCAGCATTTT. This gives the protein CASSAGQGAVGNQPQHF.

This clonotype occurred a few times. The chain is built from TRBV7-2 and TRBJ2-4; D is perhaps TRBD2 (5 bases). Trimming cost V 1 base and J 3 bases, with 10 bases left between them. The germline V gene has CDR1 SGHTA and CDR2 FQGNSA. This CDR3 contains 15 residues. The CDR3 is CASSLDPGNKNIQYF. CDR3 nucleotides: TGTGCCAGCAGCTTAGACCCGGGGAACAAAAACATTCAGTACTTC.